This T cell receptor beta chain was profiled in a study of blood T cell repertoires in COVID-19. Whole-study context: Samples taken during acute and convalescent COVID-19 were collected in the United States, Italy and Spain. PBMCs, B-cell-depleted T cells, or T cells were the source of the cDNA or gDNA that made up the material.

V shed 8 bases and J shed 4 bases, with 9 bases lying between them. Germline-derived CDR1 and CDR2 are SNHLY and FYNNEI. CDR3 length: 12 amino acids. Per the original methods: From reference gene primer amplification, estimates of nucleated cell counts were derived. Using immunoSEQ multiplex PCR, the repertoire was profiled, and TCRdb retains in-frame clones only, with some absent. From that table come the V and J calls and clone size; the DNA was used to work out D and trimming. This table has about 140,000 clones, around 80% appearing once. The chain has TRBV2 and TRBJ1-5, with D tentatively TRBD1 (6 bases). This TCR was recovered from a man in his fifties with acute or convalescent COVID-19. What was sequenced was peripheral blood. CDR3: CASGGANQPQHF. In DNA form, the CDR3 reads TGTGCCAGCGGGGGGGCGAATCAGCCCCAGCATTTT.